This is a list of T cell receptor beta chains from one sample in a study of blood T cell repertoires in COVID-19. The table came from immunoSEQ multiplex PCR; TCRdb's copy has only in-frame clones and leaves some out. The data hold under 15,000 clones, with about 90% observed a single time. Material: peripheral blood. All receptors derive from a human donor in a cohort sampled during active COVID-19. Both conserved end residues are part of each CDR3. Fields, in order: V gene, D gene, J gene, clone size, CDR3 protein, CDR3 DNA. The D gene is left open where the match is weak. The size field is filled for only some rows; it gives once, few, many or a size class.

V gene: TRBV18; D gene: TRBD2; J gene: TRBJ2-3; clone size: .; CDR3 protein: CASSPDRIGTSELADTQYF; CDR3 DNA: TGTGCCAGCTCACCGGATAGAATCGGGACTAGTGAATTGGCAGATACGCAGTATTTT
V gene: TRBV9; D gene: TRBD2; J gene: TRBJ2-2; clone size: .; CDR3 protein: CASSEPGLAGGLANTGELFF; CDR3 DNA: TGTGCCAGCAGCGAACCGGGACTAGCGGGAGGGCTTGCGAACACCGGGGAGCTGTTTTTT
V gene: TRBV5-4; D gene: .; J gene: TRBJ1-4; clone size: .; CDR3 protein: CASSLAGGPNEKLFF; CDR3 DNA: TGTGCCAGCAGCTTGGCCGGCGGCCCTAATGAAAAACTGTTTTTT
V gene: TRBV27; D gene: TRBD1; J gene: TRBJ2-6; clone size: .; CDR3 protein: CASSLNTGGYSGANVLTF; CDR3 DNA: TGTGCCAGCAGTTTAAATACAGGGGGGTACTCTGGGGCCAACGTCCTGACTTTC
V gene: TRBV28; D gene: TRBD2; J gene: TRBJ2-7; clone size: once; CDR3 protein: CASPPSGSSYEQYF; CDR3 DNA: TGTGCCAGCCCACCCAGCGGGAGCTCCTACGAGCAGTACTTC
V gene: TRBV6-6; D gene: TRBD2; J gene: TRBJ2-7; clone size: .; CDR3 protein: CASSLADSSYEQYF; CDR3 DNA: TGTGCCAGCAGTCTAGCGGATAGCTCCTACGAGCAGTACTTC
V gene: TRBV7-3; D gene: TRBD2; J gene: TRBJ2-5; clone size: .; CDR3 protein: CASSPTIAGGPETQYF; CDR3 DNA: TGTGCCAGCAGCCCCACTATAGCGGGGGGGCCGGAGACCCAGTACTTC
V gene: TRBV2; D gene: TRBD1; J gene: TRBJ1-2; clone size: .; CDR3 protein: CASRDRGFFGYTF; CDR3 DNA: TGTGCCAGCCGGGACAGGGGGTTTTTTGGCTACACCTTC
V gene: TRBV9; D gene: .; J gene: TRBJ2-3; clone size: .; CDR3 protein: CASSVAGVAADTQYF; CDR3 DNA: TGTGCCAGCAGCGTAGCGGGGGTAGCGGCAGATACGCAGTATTTT
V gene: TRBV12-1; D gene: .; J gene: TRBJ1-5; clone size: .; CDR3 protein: CASSSRRGENQPQHF; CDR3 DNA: TGTGCCAGCAGCTCCCGACGGGGAGAGAATCAGCCCCAGCATTTT
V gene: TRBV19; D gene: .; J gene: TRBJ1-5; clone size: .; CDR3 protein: CASFDSHSNQPQHF; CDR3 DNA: TGTGCCAGTTTTGACAGCCATAGCAATCAGCCCCAGCATTTT
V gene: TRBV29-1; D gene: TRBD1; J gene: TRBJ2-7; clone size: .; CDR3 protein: CSVALGQGYEQYF; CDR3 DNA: TGCAGCGTTGCCTTAGGACAGGGCTACGAGCAGTACTTC
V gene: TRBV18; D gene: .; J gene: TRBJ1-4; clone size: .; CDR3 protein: CASSPAAGDEKLFF; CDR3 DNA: TGTGCCAGCTCACCAGCCGCGGGGGATGAAAAACTGTTTTTT